This T cell receptor beta chain was recovered during a study of human T cells and chemical hapten exposure. Germline V CDR1 and CDR2: SGHTA, FQGNSA. The junction had 6 bases not matched to a gene; V was cut back by 1 base and J by 7 bases. This CDR3 contains 15 residues. During construction of the library, unique molecular identifiers were attached to individual cDNA molecules for quantitative, reproducible TCR counting. Via MiXCR, TCRdb re-called the RACE reads, giving one row per CDR3 protein. The data contain 100,000 to 150,000 distinct CDR3 sequences, around 8.3% of them seen just once; the ten biggest clones take up 1.5% to 2%. Time point of the sample: healthy volunteer bleed at 2 weeks. Unfractionated whole blood was the source from which total RNA was extracted.

The sequence was obtained from a male donor in good health. Some clones in this sample may be carry-over from other donors' samples. Specimen: whole blood. V gene TRBV7-2 combines with J gene TRBJ2-1, with 8 nucleotides matching TRBD1. The CDR3 coding sequence is TGTGCCAGCAGCTTAGGGACAGGGTGGGGGAATGAGCAGTTCTTC. Amino acids: CASSLGTGWGNEQFF.